Below are 21 T cell receptor beta chains sequenced from a single sample in a study of CD8 T cells in ankylosing spondylitis. TCRdb re-derived calls from the 5' RACE reads in MiXCR, one entry per CDR3 protein. The sample has 85,000 to 100,000 distinct CDR3 sequences, around 10% seen once; the top ten hold approximately 4.8%. Sequencing was performed on blood, either unsorted or a sorted T cell fraction (not recorded which). These receptors were taken from a male donor with ankylosing spondylitis or in good health (not recorded which).

The sample holds many counts of this clonotype. The chain combines TRBV11-1 with TRBJ2-1, with 12 positions matching TRBD1. Germline CDR1 SGHAT, CDR2 FQDESV (reference sequence). V shed 5 bases and J 4 bases; nucleotides not matched to a gene: 12. The CDR3 length is 18 residues. The DNA of the CDR3 is TGTGCCAGCAGCCTTCTTCTAACGGGACAGGGGGCTTACAATGAGCAGTTCTTC. It is translated as CASSLLLTGQGAYNEQFF.

This clonotype was seen many times. The V gene is TRBV29-1, the J gene TRBJ2-7; 8 bases fit TRBD1. Germline values: CDR1 SQVTM, CDR2 ANQGSEA. CDR3 length: 18 amino acids. Germline trimming cut 0 bases from V and 0 bases from J; bases unmatched to any gene: 13. In DNA form, the CDR3 reads TGCAGCGTTGAAGATGAGGTAGGACAGGGAGGAAGCTCCTACGAGCAGTACTTC. Protein sequence: CSVEDEVGQGGSSYEQYF.

This clonotype has a count of ten or more. The J gene is TRBJ2-1, the V gene TRBV27; TRBD1 matches at 7 bases. The CDR3 length is 17 residues. With V trimmed by 5 bases and J by 7 bases, 17 bases remained unmatched. Per germline, CDR1 MNHEY and CDR2 SMNVEV (reference sequence). Here the CDR3 DNA reads TGTGCCAGCAGTATCCAGGCGGGTTTGACAGGGCTTAATGAGCAGTTCTTC. The encoded protein is CASSIQAGLTGLNEQFF.

In this sample, this clonotype turned up many times. The chain couples TRBV27 to TRBJ2-5; 7 bases match TRBD1. The V gene end was trimmed by 4 bases and the J gene end by 4 bases; junction bases not matched to a gene: 12. Germline lookup yields CDR1 MNHEY and CDR2 SMNVEV (reference sequence). The CDR3 runs 16 residues. In DNA form, the CDR3 reads TGTGCCAGCAGTTCCAAGCCTACAGGGGTCGGAGAGACCCAGTACTTC. As protein: CASSSKPTGVGETQYF.

A word on this clonotype: A read error may explain this, as a much larger clone is one base away. The V and J genes are TRBV2 and TRBJ2-7; weak D call: TRBD2 (5 bases). The CDR3 has 11 amino acids. CDR1 and CDR2 from the germline V gene are SNHLY and FYNNEI. CDR3 sequence reads: CTSNGNYEQYF. The CDR3 DNA sequence: TGTACCAGCAACGGGAACTACGAGCAGTACTTC.

The chain employs TRBV2 and TRBJ2-1; D perhaps matches TRBD2 (5 bases). The CDR3 spans 15 residues. CDR1 and CDR2 from the germline V gene are SNHLY and FYNNEI. Deletions cut 6 bases from V and 0 bases from J, with 12 bases between. The CDR3 sequence: CASRQLVSSYNEQFF. Written as DNA, the CDR3 is TGTGCCAGCAGACAACTAGTAAGCTCCTACAATGAGCAGTTCTTC.

The genes are TRBV19 and TRBJ2-5, with D perhaps TRBD1 or TRBD2 (6 bases each). Trimming stripped 3 bases from V and 1 base from J, with 12 bases between. The V gene's germline CDR1 is LNHDA and CDR2 SQIVND (reference sequence). There are 15 residues in the CDR3. The CDR3 loop is CASSIIGGPQETQYF. In nucleotides, the CDR3 is TGTGCCAGTAGTATTATCGGGGGCCCCCAAGAGACCCAGTACTTC.

The sample holds many counts of this clonotype. The gene calls are TRBV6-5 and TRBJ2-7; possible D gene TRBD1, 5 bases. V lost 2 bases to trimming and J lost 3 bases, with 8 bases between them. This CDR3 has 13 residues. The germline V gene has CDR1 MNHEY and CDR2 SVGAGI. The CDR3 reads CASSYDRSYEQYF. CDR3 DNA sequence: TGTGCCAGCAGTTACGACAGAAGCTACGAGCAGTACTTC.

The sample holds many counts of this clonotype. V and J are TRBV20-1 and TRBJ2-5; TRBD2 matches 10 bases. The trim removed 3 bases at V and 4 bases at J, leaving 5 bases unmatched. Germline CDR1 and CDR2: DFQATT and SNEGSKA (reference sequence). The CDR3 consists of 14 residues. Here the CDR3 reads CSARRAGGPETQYF. In DNA, the CDR3 is TGCAGTGCTAGGCGAGCGGGGGGGCCAGAGACCCAGTACTTC.

This chain joins TRBV2 and TRBJ2-1; D not certain. The CDR3 loop spans 10 amino acids. The germline V gene encodes CDR1 SNHLY and CDR2 FYNNEI. V gave up 7 bases and J gave up 4 bases, with 2 bases separating them. DNA of the CDR3: TGTGCCAGCAAATACAATGAGCAGTTCTTC. This sequence encodes CASKYNEQFF. Full variable domain (remainder filled in from reference TRBV2 and TRBJ2-1): EPEVTQTPSHQVTQMGQEVILRCVPISNHLYFYWYRQILGQKVEFLVSFYNNEISEKSEIFDDQFSVERPDGSNFTLKIRSTKLEDSAMYFCASKYNEQFFGPGTRLTVL.

This clonotype was detected many times. The CDR3, as DNA: TGTGCCAGCAGTTCGCCCGCGCTGTTCAATGAGCAGTTCTTC. Translation: CASSSPALFNEQFF. The chain has TRBV28 and TRBJ2-1; no definite D call. Trimming stripped 4 bases from V and 6 bases from J, with 13 bases between. The CDR3 totals 14 residues. CDR1 is MDHEN and CDR2 is SYDVKM in the germline V gene.

This clonotype was detected many times. V usage is TRBV28 and J usage is TRBJ2-1; TRBD2 aligns across 7 bases. In germline, CDR1 is MDHEN, CDR2 SYDVKM. Trimming cost V 4 bases and J 7 bases; bases outside gene matches: 7. CDR3 length: 14 amino acids. The CDR3 DNA reads TGTGCCAGCAGTTCTTCCGGGACTAAAAATGAGCAGTTCTTC. Amino acids: CASSSSGTKNEQFF. Looking up the rest from reference TRBV28 and TRBJ2-1 gives the full variable domain: DVKVTQSSRYLVKRTGEKVFLECVQDMDHENMFWYRQDPGLGLRLIYFSYDVKMKEKGDIPEGYSVSREKKERFSLILESASTNQTSMYLCASSSSGTKNEQFFGPGTRLTVL.

The rearrangement links TRBV5-6 to TRBJ2-4; 11 bases map to TRBD1. With V trimmed by 2 bases and J by 0 bases, 10 bases remained unmatched. The CDR3 sequence is 19 residues long. In germline, CDR1 is SGHDT, CDR2 YYEEEE. The CDR3 nucleotides are TGTGCCAGCAGCTTCCAGGACAGGGGGCCCCCCGGAGCCAAAAACATTCAGTACTTC. This sequence encodes CASSFQDRGPPGAKNIQYF.

The sample holds many counts of this clonotype. CDR3 nucleotide sequence: TGTGCCAGCAGTCCCCCATCCCTGAACACCGGGGAGCTGTTTTTT. Amino acid sequence: CASSPPSLNTGELFF. This rearrangement joins TRBV12-3 or TRBV12-4 to TRBJ2-2, with D unresolved. V lost 5 bases to trimming and J lost 1 base, with 11 bases between them. CDR3 length equals 15 residues.

This clonotype came up many times. The chain couples TRBV12-3 or TRBV12-4 to TRBJ2-1, with unresolved D. The ends were cut back, 1 base at V and 1 base at J, with 5 bases in the middle. The CDR3 contains 14 residues. The CDR3 coding sequence is TGTGCCAGCAGTTTAGACGCGTCCTACAATGAGCAGTTCTTC. This translates into CASSLDASYNEQFF.

In this sample, this clonotype turned up many times. The chain has TRBV4-1 and TRBJ2-1; possible D gene TRBD1, 5 bases. The germline V gene encodes CDR1 MGHRA and CDR2 YSYEKL. The CDR3 consists of 13 residues. V was clipped by 6 bases and J by 8 bases, with 14 bases between them. In nucleotides, the CDR3 is TGCGCCAGCAGTTCAGTACAGGCTCATGAGCAGTTCTTC. This sequence encodes CASSSVQAHEQFF.

This clonotype was picked up many times. The chain uses TRBV5-5 and TRBJ2-7, with a possible D match to TRBD2 (5 bases). This CDR3 contains 15 residues. V lost 0 bases and J lost 6, with 16 bases in between. CDR1 SGHKS and CDR2 YYEKEE come from the germline V gene (reference sequence). In DNA, the CDR3 is TGTGCCAGCAGCTTGGTTGGGATAGGAGGAGGCGAGCAGTACTTC. Amino acid sequence: CASSLVGIGGGEQYF. Full variable domain (remainder filled in from reference TRBV5-5 and TRBJ2-7): DAGVTQSPTHLIKTRGQQVTLRCSPISGHKSVSWYQQVLGQGPQFIFQYYEKEERGRGNFPDRFSARQFPNYSSELNVNALLLGDSALYLCASSLVGIGGGEQYFGPGTRLTVT.

There are many counts of this clonotype. The rearrangement uses TRBV4-1 and TRBJ1-5, with TRBD1 matching 12 bases. The germline gives CDR1 MGHRA, CDR2 YSYEKL. The CDR3 covers 19 residues. V shed 4 bases and J 2 bases; nucleotides not matched to a gene: 12. This CDR3 reads CASSPTPGQGAFGNQPQHF. As DNA, the CDR3 is TGCGCCAGCAGCCCAACTCCGGGACAGGGGGCATTCGGCAATCAGCCCCAGCATTTT.

The table lists this clonotype with many counts. J is TRBJ2-7 and V is TRBV7-2; the D is unclear. Germline loops: CDR1 SGHTA, CDR2 FQGNSA. CDR3 length equals 15 residues. V shed 4 bases and J shed 2 bases, with 15 bases lying between them. DNA of the CDR3: TGTGCCAGCAGCTCCAACCGACCGCCGGCCTACGAGCAGTACTTC. Translation: CASSSNRPPAYEQYF.

This clonotype has at least ten counts. This rearrangement joins TRBV19 to TRBJ2-1, with 12 nucleotides matching TRBD2. The trim removed 4 bases at V and 6 bases at J, leaving 13 bases unmatched. The CDR3 has 18 residues. Looked up from germline, CDR1 is LNHDA and CDR2 is SQIVND (reference sequence). In DNA, the CDR3 is TGTGCCAGTAGTACTTCAGGACTAGCGGGATCAGCTGGCAATGAGCAGTTCTTC. As protein: CASSTSGLAGSAGNEQFF.

This clonotype was counted at least ten times. CDR3 amino acids: CASSLGLGGLSYEQYF. The CDR3 DNA is TGCGCCAGCAGCTTGGGTTTGGGGGGGCTCTCCTACGAGCAGTACTTC. The chain has TRBV5-1 and TRBJ2-7, with a tentative D call TRBD2 (7 bases). This CDR3 comprises 16 residues. V was clipped by 0 bases and J by 0 bases, with 13 bases between them. The germline gives CDR1 SGHRS, CDR2 YFSETQ.